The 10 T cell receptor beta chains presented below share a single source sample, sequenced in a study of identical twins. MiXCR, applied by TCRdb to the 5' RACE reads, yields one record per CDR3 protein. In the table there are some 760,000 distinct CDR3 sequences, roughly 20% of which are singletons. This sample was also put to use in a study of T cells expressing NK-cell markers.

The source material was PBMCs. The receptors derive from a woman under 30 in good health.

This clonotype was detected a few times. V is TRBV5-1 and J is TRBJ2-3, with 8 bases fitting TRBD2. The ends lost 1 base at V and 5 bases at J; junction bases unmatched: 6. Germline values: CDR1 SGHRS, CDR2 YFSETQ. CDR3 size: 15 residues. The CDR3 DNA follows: TGCGCCAGCAGCTTGTTTAGCGGGGTGCGAGATACGCAGTATTTT. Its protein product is CASSLFSGVRDTQYF.

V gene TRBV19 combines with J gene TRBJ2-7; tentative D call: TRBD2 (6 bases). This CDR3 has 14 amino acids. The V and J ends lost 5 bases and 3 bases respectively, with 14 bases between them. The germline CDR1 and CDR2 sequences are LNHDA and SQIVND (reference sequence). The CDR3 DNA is TGTGCCAGTAGTGGAGGGGCACGGATCTACGAGCAGTACTTC. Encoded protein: CASSGGARIYEQYF.

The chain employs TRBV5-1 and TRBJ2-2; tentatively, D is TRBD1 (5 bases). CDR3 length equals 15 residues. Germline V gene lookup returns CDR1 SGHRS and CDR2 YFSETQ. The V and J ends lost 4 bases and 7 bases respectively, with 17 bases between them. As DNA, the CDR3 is TGCGCCAGCAGCCCGCAGGGTTCCGGTGGCGGGGAGCTGTTTTTT. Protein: CASSPQGSGGGELFF.

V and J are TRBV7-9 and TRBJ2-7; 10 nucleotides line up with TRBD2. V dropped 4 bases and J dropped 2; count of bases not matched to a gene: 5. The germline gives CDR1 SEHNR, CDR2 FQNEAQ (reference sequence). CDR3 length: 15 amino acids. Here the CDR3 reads CASSWASGGPYEQYF. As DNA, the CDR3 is TGTGCCAGCAGCTGGGCTAGCGGGGGCCCCTACGAGCAGTACTTC.

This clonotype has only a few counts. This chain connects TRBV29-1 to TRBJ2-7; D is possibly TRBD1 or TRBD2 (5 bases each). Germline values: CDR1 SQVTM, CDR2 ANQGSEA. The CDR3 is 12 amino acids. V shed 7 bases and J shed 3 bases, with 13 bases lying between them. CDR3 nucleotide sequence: TGCAGCGCCCGGGACCCCCTCTACGAGCAGTACTTC. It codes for CSARDPLYEQYF.

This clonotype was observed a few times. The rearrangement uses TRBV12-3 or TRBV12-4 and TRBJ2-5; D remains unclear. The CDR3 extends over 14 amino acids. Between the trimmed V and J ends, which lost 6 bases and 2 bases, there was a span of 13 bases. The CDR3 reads CASSQTGRQETQYF. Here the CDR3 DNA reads TGTGCCAGCAGCCAAACGGGCCGGCAAGAGACCCAGTACTTC.

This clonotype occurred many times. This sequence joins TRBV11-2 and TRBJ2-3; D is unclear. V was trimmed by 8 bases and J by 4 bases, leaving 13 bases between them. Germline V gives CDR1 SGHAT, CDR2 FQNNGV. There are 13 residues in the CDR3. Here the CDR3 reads CASGHVVPDTQYF. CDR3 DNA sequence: TGTGCCAGCGGCCATGTGGTCCCAGATACGCAGTATTTT.

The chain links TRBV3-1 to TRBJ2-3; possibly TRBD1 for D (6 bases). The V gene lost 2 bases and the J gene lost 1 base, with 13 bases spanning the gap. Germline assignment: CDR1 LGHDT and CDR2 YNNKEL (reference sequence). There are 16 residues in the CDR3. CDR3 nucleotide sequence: TGTGCCAGCAGCCAACGGACAGCCCTCCGCACAGATACGCAGTATTTT. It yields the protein CASSQRTALRTDTQYF.

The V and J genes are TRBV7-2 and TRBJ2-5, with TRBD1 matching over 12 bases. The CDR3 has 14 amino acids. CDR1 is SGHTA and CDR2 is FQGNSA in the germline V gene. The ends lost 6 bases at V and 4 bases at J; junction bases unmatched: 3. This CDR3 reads CASSGTGGGETQYF. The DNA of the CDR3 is TGTGCCAGCAGTGGGACAGGGGGCGGAGAGACCCAGTACTTC.

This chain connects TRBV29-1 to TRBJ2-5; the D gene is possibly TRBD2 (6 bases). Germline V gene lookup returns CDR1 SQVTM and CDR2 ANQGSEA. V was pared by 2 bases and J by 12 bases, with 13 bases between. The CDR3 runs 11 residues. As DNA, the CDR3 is TGCAGCGTTGAACGGCGGGGCCCCGAGTACTTC. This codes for CSVERRGPEYF.